Sequencing of this TCR beta chain was carried out in a study of blood T cell repertoires in COVID-19. Turning to the study itself: Material from acute and convalescent COVID-19 was sourced from the United States, Italy and Spain. From T cells, B-cell-depleted T cells, or PBMCs came the material, which was cDNA or gDNA.

Original methodology: Estimation of nucleated cell counts relied on the amplification of reference gene primers. Profiled with immunoSEQ multiplex PCR; TCRdb holds only in-frame clones, not every one. V and J calls and clone size are as listed in that table; D and trimming were resolved from the DNA. Among about 170,000 clones listed, around 80% were seen once. This CDR3 region has 19 residues. The chain combines TRBV21-1 with TRBJ1-2; the tabulated D call, TRBD1, remains unverified against the DNA. TRBV21-1 is flagged as a pseudogene. The sequence derives from a woman aged 80 or over with active or convalescent COVID-19. Sequencing was done on a sample of peripheral blood. CDR3 bases: TGTGCCAGCAGCAAAGGGGATCCCCGAGGGACAGGGGTTAACTATGGCTACACCTTC. As protein: CASSKGDPRGTGVNYGYTF.